Listed below are T cell receptor beta chains from one sample, sequenced in a study of T-cell reconstitution after alpha-beta-depleted transplantation in children. One entry per CDR3 protein, called by TCRdb with MiXCR from the PCR reads. Of a few hundred thousand distinct CDR3 sequences in the sample, 27% were seen once. Specimen: PBMCs, collected before TCRalphabeta/CD19-depleted stem cell transplant. The source of these receptors is a boy under three years old with Wiskott-Aldrich syndrome, due to receive a stem cell transplant. The CDR3 runs from the conserved cysteine through the conserved F or W. Fields, in order: D gene, J gene, V gene, clone size, CDR3 DNA, CDR3 protein. The D gene is left open where the match is weak. The size entry is marked missing in some rows and otherwise reads once, few, many or a size class.

D: TRBD2; J: TRBJ2-1; V: TRBV9; size: few; DNA: TGTGCCAGCAGCCCGGGACTAGCAGGGTGGGTTGAGCAGTTCTTC; CDR3: CASSPGLAGWVEQFF
D: TRBD1; J: TRBJ1-4; V: TRBV15; size: few; DNA: TGTGCCACCAGCAGGACCGGACAGGGTTATGAAAAACTGTTTTTT; CDR3: CATSRTGQGYEKLFF
D: TRBD1; J: TRBJ2-5; V: TRBV12-3/TRBV12-4; size: many; DNA: TGTGCCAGCAGTAGGGACAGGGGCGAGACCCAGTACTTC; CDR3: CASSRDRGETQYF
D: NA; J: TRBJ2-6; V: TRBV12-3/TRBV12-4; size: few; DNA: TGTGCCAGCAGTAGGTTAGGATCCCTCTCTGGGGCCAACGTCCTGACTTTC; CDR3: CASSRLGSLSGANVLTF
D: NA; J: TRBJ2-7; V: TRBV18; size: NA; DNA: TGTGCCAGCTCACAAGCCCAGGGGTTGGACTACGAGCAGTACTTC; CDR3: CASSQAQGLDYEQYF
D: NA; J: TRBJ2-3; V: TRBV7-9; size: NA; DNA: TGTGCCAGCACCTTCTCAGATACGCAGTATTTT; CDR3: CASTFSDTQYF
D: TRBD2; J: TRBJ2-2; V: TRBV11-2; size: few; DNA: TGTGCCAGCAGCTTCACCCCTAGCGGGAGCGGGGAGCTGTTTTTT; CDR3: CASSFTPSGSGELFF
D: NA; J: TRBJ2-1; V: TRBV24-1; size: NA; DNA: TGTGCCACCAGTGATGTACTGGGCGCAAGTGACAATGAGCAGTTCTTC; CDR3: CATSDVLGASDNEQFF
D: NA; J: TRBJ1-2; V: TRBV5-1; size: NA; DNA: TGCGCCATTACAGGATACTATGGCTACACCTTC; CDR3: CAITGYYGYTF
D: NA; J: TRBJ2-3; V: TRBV3-1; size: few; DNA: TGTGCCAGCAGCCAAGTGACGGATCGGACAGATACGCAGTATTTT; CDR3: CASSQVTDRTDTQYF
D: TRBD1; J: TRBJ2-5; V: TRBV20-1; size: few; DNA: TGCAGTGCTGGGGAAGACAGGGCCCCGTACTTC; CDR3: CSAGEDRAPYF
D: NA; J: TRBJ2-7; V: TRBV12-3/TRBV12-4; size: few; DNA: TGTGCCAGCAGAAAAGGGCAGGTACCCTACGAGCAGTACTTC; CDR3: CASRKGQVPYEQYF
D: NA; J: TRBJ2-5; V: TRBV27; size: NA; DNA: TGTGCCAGCAGTTTACTAGGCCAGGGGCAAGAGACCCAGTACTTC; CDR3: CASSLLGQGQETQYF
D: TRBD2; J: TRBJ2-2; V: TRBV12-3/TRBV12-4; size: NA; DNA: TGTGCCAGCAGTCCTAGCGGGAGGGGGGCCGGGGAGCTGTTTTTT; CDR3: CASSPSGRGAGELFF